The T cell receptor beta chain described here comes from a study of cytomegalovirus exposure and HLA in healthy donors. As for the study in general: The same platform used for the 650 to 700 first-cohort repertoires was also used for the approximately 120 validation repertoires, as a later analysis reported.

Sequencing used immunoSEQ multiplex PCR; TCRdb keeps in-frame clones, though not all of them. The sample includes around 93,000 clones, approximately 81% of them seen just once. About this clone itself: The antigen is undetermined.

Study conclusions and caveats: Many donors carried some public TCRs, although rarity characterized most TCR sequences.

This CDR3 has 15 amino acids. V lost 4 bases and J lost 0; bases outside the gene matches: 3. The germline CDR1 and CDR2 sequences are SGHRS and YFSETQ. The V and J genes are TRBV5-1 and TRBJ2-2; TRBD1 agrees at 7 bases. Source material: PBMCs. The sequence derives from a man younger than 35 in good health and CMV-seropositive. Written as DNA, the CDR3 is TGCGCCAGCAGCCACGGACAGGCGAACACCGGGGAGCTGTTTTTT. The encoded protein is CASSHGQANTGELFF.